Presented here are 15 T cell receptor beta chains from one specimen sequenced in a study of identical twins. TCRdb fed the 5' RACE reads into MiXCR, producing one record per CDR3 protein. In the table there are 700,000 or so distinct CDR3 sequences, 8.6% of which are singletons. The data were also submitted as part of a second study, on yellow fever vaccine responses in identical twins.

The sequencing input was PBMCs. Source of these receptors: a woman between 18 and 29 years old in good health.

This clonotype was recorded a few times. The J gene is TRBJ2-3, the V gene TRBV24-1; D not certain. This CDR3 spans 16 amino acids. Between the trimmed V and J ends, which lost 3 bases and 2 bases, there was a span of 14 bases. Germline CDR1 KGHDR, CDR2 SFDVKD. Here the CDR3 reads CATSDTRNPNTDTQYF. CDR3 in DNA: TGTGCCACCAGTGATACCCGGAATCCCAACACAGATACGCAGTATTTT.

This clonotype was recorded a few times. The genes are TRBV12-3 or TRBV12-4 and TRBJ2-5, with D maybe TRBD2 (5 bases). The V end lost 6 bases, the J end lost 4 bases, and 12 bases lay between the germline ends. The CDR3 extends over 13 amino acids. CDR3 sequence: CASSGGRRETQYF. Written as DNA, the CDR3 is TGTGCCAGCAGCGGCGGGCGTCGAGAGACCCAGTACTTC.

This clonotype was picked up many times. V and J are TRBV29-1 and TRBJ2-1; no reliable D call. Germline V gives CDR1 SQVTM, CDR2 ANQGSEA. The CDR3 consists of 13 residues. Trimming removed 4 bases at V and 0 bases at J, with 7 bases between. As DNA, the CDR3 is TGCAGCGTTGCATCAGACTCCTACAATGAGCAGTTCTTC. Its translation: CSVASDSYNEQFF.

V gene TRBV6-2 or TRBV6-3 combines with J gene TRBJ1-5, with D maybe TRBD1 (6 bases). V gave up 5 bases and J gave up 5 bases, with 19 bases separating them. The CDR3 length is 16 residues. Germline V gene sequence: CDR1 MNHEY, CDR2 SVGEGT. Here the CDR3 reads CASSTPEGGVDQPQHF. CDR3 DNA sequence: TGTGCCAGCAGTACTCCGGAAGGGGGAGTCGATCAGCCCCAGCATTTT.

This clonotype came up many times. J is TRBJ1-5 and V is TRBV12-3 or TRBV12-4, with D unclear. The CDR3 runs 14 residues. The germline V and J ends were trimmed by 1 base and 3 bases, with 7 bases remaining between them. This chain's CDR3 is CASSLGTANQPQHF. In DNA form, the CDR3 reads TGTGCCAGCAGTTTAGGTACAGCCAATCAGCCCCAGCATTTT.

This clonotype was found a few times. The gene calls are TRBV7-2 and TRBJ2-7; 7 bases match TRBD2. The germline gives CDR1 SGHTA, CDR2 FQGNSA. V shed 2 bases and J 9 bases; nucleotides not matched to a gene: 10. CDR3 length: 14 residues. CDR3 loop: CASSLRTGGLVQYF. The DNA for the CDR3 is TGTGCCAGCAGCTTAAGGACGGGAGGCTTGGTGCAGTACTTC.

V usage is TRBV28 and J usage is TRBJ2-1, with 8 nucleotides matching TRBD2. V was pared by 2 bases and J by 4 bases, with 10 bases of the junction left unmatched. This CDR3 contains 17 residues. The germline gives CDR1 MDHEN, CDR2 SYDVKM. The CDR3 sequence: CASSLRIPSGSYNEQFF. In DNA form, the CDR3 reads TGTGCCAGCAGTTTACGAATTCCTAGCGGGTCTTACAATGAGCAGTTCTTC.

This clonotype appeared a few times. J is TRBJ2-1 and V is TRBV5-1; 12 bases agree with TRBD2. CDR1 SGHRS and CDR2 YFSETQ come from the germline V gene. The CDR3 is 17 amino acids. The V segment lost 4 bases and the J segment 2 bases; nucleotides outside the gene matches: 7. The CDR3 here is CASSPSGGALPYNEQFF. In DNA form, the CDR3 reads TGCGCCAGCAGCCCTAGCGGGGGGGCTCTCCCCTACAATGAGCAGTTCTTC. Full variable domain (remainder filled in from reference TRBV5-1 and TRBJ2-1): KAGVTQTPRYLIKTRGQQVTLSCSPISGHRSVSWYQQTPGQGLQFLFEYFSETQRNKGNFPGRFSGRQFSNSRSEMNVSTLELGDSALYLCASSPSGGALPYNEQFFGPGTRLTVL.

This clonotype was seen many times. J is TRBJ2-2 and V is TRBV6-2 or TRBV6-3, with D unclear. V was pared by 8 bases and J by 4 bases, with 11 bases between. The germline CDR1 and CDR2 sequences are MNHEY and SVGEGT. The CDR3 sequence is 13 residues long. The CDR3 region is CASLSTGTGELFF. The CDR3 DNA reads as TGTGCCAGCTTGTCGACTGGCACCGGGGAGCTGTTTTTT.

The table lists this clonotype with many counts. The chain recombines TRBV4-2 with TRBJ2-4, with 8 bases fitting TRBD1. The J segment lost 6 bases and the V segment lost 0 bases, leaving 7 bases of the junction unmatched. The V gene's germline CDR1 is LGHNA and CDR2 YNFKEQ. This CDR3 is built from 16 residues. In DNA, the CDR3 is TGTGCCAGCAGCCAAGATCTCGGCAGGGGGCGAAACATTCAGTACTTC. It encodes CASSQDLGRGRNIQYF.

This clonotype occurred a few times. The CDR3 spells CASTIGGGSYNEQFF. As DNA, the CDR3 is TGTGCCAGCACCATCGGGGGGGGCTCCTACAATGAGCAGTTCTTC. The gene calls are TRBV7-9 and TRBJ2-1; 8 bases align to TRBD2. Germline assignment: CDR1 SEHNR and CDR2 FQNEAQ (reference sequence). After removal of 7 bases from V and 0 bases from J, the junction contained 5 bases not matched to a gene. The CDR3 extends over 15 amino acids.

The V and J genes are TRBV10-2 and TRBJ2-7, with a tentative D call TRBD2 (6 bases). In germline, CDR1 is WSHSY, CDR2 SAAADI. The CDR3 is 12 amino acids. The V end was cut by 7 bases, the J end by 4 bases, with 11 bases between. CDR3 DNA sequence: TGCGCCAGCACTGGGGGGTTGTACGAGCAGTACTTC. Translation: CASTGGLYEQYF.

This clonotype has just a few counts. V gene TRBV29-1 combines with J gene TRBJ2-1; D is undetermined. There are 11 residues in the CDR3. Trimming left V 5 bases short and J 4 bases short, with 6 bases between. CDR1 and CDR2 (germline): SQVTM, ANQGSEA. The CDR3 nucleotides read TGCAGCGTTCCGATTTACAATGAGCAGTTCTTC. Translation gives CSVPIYNEQFF.

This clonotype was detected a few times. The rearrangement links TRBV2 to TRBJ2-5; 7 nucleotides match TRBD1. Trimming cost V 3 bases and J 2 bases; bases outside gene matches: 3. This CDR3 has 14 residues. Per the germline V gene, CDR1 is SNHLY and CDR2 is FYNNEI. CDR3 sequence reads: CASSERDRQETQYF. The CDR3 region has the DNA TGTGCCAGCAGTGAGAGGGACAGACAAGAGACCCAGTACTTC.

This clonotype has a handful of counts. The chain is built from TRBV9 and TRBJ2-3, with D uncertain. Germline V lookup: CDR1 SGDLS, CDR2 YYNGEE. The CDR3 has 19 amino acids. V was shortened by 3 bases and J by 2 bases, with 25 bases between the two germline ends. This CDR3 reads CASSAPKIEAESLTDTQYF. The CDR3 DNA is TGTGCCAGCAGCGCCCCGAAAATTGAGGCGGAGTCCCTCACAGATACGCAGTATTTT.